This T cell receptor (beta chain) derives from a study of shared clonotypes between healthy human individuals. This clone is a singleton in its sample. Libraries were prepared by immunoSEQ multiplex PCR; TCRdb keeps only in-frame clonotypes and omits some of them. The sample shows over 1.5 million clones, approximately 98% of them seen only once. Losses at the gene ends were 6 bases for V and 4 bases for J; bases not matched to a gene: 12. The CDR3 totals 16 residues. Looked up from germline, CDR1 is SEHNR and CDR2 is FQNEAQ (reference sequence). This chain uses TRBV7-9 with TRBJ2-3; 8 positions agree with TRBD2. The specimen sequenced was naive CD4+ T cells sorted from blood. Subset described: CD45RA+ positively selected. This receptor was taken from a man aged 25-40 years in good health. The CDR3 protein is CASRPRGSGSADTQYF. In DNA, the CDR3 is TGTGCCAGCAGACCGCGGGGGAGCGGGAGCGCAGATACGCAGTATTTT.